The source of this T cell receptor (beta chain) is a study of T cells in Graves' hyperthyroidism and ophthalmopathy. Study results and limitations: Ophthalmopathy was model-predicted a median about 6.7 months pre-onset. From stable hyperthyroidism, ophthalmopathy was set apart by a 13 V-J model. Most clonotypes expanded in thyroid above 0.001 were likewise present in blood.

Germline lookup yields CDR1 ENHRY and CDR2 SYGVKD. The CDR3 is made up of 17 amino acids. Trimming at V came to 2 bases and at J to 0 bases, leaving 10 bases not matched to a gene. Amplified TCR beta CDR3 regions derived from RNA transcripts. RT-PCR in the first round (using the HTBI primer set) targeted the TCR CDR3. TCRdb fed the multiplex PCR reads into MiXCR, producing one record per CDR3 protein. The sample includes a few hundred thousand distinct CDR3 sequences, more than 45% of them seen just once. Each diagnosis drew on symptoms, thyroxine, TRAb, thyroid ultrasound and orbital computed tomography findings. Comments on this clonotype: What it binds is unknown.

The sample comprised peripheral blood or thyroid tissue (not recorded which). The TCR originated in an adult woman with Graves' disease, either hyperthyroidism or ophthalmopathy (not recorded which). The chain employs TRBV10-3 and TRBJ2-7, with 7 bases aligning to TRBD2. The DNA of the CDR3 is TGTGCCATCAGTGAGGTTGGCGGGCTAGCGGTCTCCTACGAGCAGTACTTC. Its protein product is CAISEVGGLAVSYEQYF.